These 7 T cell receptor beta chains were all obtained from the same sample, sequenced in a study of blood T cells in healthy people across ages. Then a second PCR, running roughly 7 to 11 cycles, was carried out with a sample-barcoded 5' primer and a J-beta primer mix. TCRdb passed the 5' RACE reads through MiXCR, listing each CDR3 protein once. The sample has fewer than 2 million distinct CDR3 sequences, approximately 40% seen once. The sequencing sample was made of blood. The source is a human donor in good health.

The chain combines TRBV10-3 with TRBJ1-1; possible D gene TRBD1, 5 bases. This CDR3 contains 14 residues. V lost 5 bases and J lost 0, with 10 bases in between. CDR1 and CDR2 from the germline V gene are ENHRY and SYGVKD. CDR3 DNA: TGTGCCATCAGTTCAGGGTCGATGAACACTGAAGCTTTCTTT. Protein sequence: CAISSGSMNTEAFF.

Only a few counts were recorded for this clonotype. CDR3 sequence reads: CASSVGPDNQPQHF. As DNA, the CDR3 is TGTGCCAGCAGCGTAGGACCGGACAATCAGCCCCAGCATTTT. The V and J genes are TRBV9 and TRBJ1-5; D is undetermined. Germline V lookup: CDR1 SGDLS, CDR2 YYNGEE. The V gene lost 0 bases and the J gene lost 3 bases, with 7 bases spanning the gap. This CDR3 is built from 14 residues.

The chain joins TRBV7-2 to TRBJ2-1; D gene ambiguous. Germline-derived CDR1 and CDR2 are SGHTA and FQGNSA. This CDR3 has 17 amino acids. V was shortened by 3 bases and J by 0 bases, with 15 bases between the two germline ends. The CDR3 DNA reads TGTGCCAGCAGCTTCCTACTTCGTGGTTCCTCCTACAATGAGCAGTTCTTC. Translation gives CASSFLLRGSSYNEQFF.

The CDR3: CASSSTGPVGKLFF. CDR3 nucleotide sequence: TGTGCCAGCAGCTCAACTGGGCCCGTTGGGAAACTGTTTTTT. The chain uses TRBV7-2 and TRBJ1-4, with D unclear. This CDR3 has 14 amino acids. Germline-derived CDR1 and CDR2 are SGHTA and FQGNSA. Trimming pared 4 bases from V and 11 bases from J, leaving 17 bases between.

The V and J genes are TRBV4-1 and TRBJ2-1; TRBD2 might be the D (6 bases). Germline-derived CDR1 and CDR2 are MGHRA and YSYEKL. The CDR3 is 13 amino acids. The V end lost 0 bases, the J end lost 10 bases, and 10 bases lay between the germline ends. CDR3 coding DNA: TGCGCCAGCAGCCAAGATGGAGGGTACGAGCAGTTCTTC. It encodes CASSQDGGYEQFF.

The CDR3 DNA is TGTGCCACCAGCAGAGGCATACAGGGGTGGGCCCAGCATTTT. As protein: CATSRGIQGWAQHF. This chain links TRBV15 with TRBJ1-5, with 7 bases fitting TRBD1. The trim removed 1 base at V and 11 bases at J, leaving 8 bases unmatched. CDR1 and CDR2 from the germline V gene are LNHNV and YYDKDF (reference sequence). The CDR3 consists of 14 residues.

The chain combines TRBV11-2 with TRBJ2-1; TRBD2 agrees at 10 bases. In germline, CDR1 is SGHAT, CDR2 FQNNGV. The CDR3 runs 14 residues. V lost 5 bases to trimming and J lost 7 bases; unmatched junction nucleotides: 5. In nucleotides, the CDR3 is TGTGCCAGCAGCATTGGACTAGCGGCGAATGAGCAGTTCTTC. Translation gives CASSIGLAANEQFF.